The 27 T cell receptor beta chains below all came from one sample that was sequenced in a study of shared clonotypes between healthy human individuals. TCRdb keeps only in-frame clones here, not all; method: immunoSEQ multiplex PCR. The repertoire includes roughly 1.5 million clones, 95% to 99% of them detected once, and about 0.4% sits in the top ten. The sample was naive CD4+ T cells sorted from blood. The sample's subset: CD45RA+ positively selected. The receptors shown here come from a man aged 30-40 years in good health.

The chain uses TRBV6-5 and TRBJ1-5; D is uncertain. The CDR3 extends over 13 amino acids. In germline, CDR1 is MNHEY, CDR2 SVGAGI. V lost 7 bases and J 5 bases, leaving 12 bases between the germline ends. The CDR3 loop is CASTLGSYQPQHF. CDR3 DNA: TGTGCCAGCACGCTCGGGTCATATCAGCCCCAGCATTTT.

The chain joins TRBV19 to TRBJ2-3; 8 nucleotides match TRBD2. This CDR3 has 16 amino acids. Germline V gives CDR1 LNHDA, CDR2 SQIVND (reference sequence). Unmatched junction bases numbered 14, after V lost 10 bases and J lost 2 bases. The CDR3 here is CATSERAGAPTDTQYF. The CDR3 bases are TGTGCCACCAGCGAAAGAGCGGGAGCCCCCACAGATACGCAGTATTTT.

CDR3 in amino acids: CASSPLPSGEADTQYF. CDR3 bases: TGTGCCAGCTCACCACTTCCTAGCGGTGAGGCAGATACGCAGTATTTT. This rearrangement joins TRBV18 to TRBJ2-3; 7 bases match TRBD2. The CDR3 runs 16 residues. The germline gives CDR1 KGHSH, CDR2 LQKENI. V dropped 1 base and J dropped 4; count of bases not matched to a gene: 8.

The gene calls are TRBV7-8 and TRBJ2-7; the D gene is possibly TRBD2 (6 bases). This CDR3 comprises 16 residues. Trimming cost V 1 base and J 1 base, with 14 bases left between them. CDR1 is SGHVS and CDR2 is FQNEAQ in the germline V gene. This CDR3 reads CASSLDTGTQSYEQYF. The CDR3 DNA follows: TGTGCCAGCAGCTTAGATACCGGGACTCAGTCCTACGAGCAGTACTTC.

This rearrangement joins TRBV13 to TRBJ2-1; 11 bases line up with TRBD2. The CDR3 is made up of 18 amino acids. The trim removed 0 bases at V and 1 base at J, leaving 5 bases unmatched. Germline-derived CDR1 and CDR2 are PRHDT and FYEKMQ (reference sequence). The CDR3 nucleotides are TGTGCCAGCAGCTTAGGCCTAGCGGGAGGTTTTTCCTACAATGAGCAGTTCTTC. It is translated as CASSLGLAGGFSYNEQFF. Combining the CDR3 with reference TRBV13 and TRBJ2-1 gives the whole variable domain AAGVIQSPRHLIKEKRETATLKCYPIPRHDTVYWYQQGPGQDPQFLISFYEKMQSDKGSIPDRFSAQQFSDYHSELNMSSLELGDSALYFCASSLGLAGGFSYNEQFFGPGTRLTVL.

This clone has only one observation. The gene calls are TRBV2 and TRBJ1-5; D might be TRBD1 (5 bases). In germline, CDR1 is SNHLY, CDR2 FYNNEI. The CDR3 extends over 16 amino acids. V lost 7 bases to trimming and J lost 0 bases, with 16 bases between them. CDR3 amino acids: CASTRGLRDSNQPQHF. The CDR3 DNA reads as TGTGCCAGCACGAGGGGATTAAGGGATAGCAATCAGCCCCAGCATTTT.

The chain couples TRBV5-6 to TRBJ1-4; D unclear. V gave up 4 bases and J gave up 4 bases, with 14 bases separating them. The CDR3 runs 15 residues. Germline V gene sequence: CDR1 SGHDT, CDR2 YYEEEE. Written as DNA, the CDR3 is TGTGCCAGCAGCCGGCCCGGGTTGGTTAATGAAAAACTGTTTTTT. It is translated as CASSRPGLVNEKLFF. Full variable domain (missing parts from reference TRBV5-6 and TRBJ1-4): DAGVTQSPTHLIKTRGQQVTLRCSPKSGHDTVSWYQQALGQGPQFIFQYYEEEERQRGNFPDRFSGHQFPNYSSELNVNALLLGDSALYLCASSRPGLVNEKLFFGSGTQLSVL.

The V call is TRBV29-1, the J call TRBJ2-5, with D unclear. Trimming left V 2 bases short and J 1 base short, with 8 bases between. Germline CDR1 SQVTM, CDR2 ANQGSEA. The CDR3 runs 13 residues. Written as DNA, the CDR3 is TGCAGCGTTGAACATGGTGTCCAAGAGACCCAGTACTTC. Protein sequence: CSVEHGVQETQYF.

The sample holds one count of this clone. The genes are TRBV5-1 and TRBJ1-3, with D perhaps matching TRBD1 (6 bases). The CDR3 spans 15 residues. The germline V gene encodes CDR1 SGHRS and CDR2 YFSETQ. V lost 0 bases and J lost 4, with 11 bases in between. CDR3: CASSLDWGTGNTIYF. The CDR3 DNA is TGCGCCAGCAGCTTGGATTGGGGGACAGGAAACACCATATATTTT.

This clone was recorded only once. The chain's CDR3 is CASSLLQVSNEKLFF. The CDR3 DNA follows: TGCGCCAGCAGCCTCTTACAGGTTTCTAATGAAAAACTGTTTTTT. The chain recombines TRBV4-1 with TRBJ1-4; weak D call: TRBD1 (5 bases). The length of the CDR3 is 15 residues. V shed 4 bases and J shed 3 bases, with 12 bases lying between them. Germline V gene lookup returns CDR1 MGHRA and CDR2 YSYEKL.

The chain carries TRBV9 and TRBJ2-3; D ambiguous. CDR1 and CDR2 (germline): SGDLS, YYNGEE. The V and J ends lost 4 bases and 1 base respectively, with 13 bases between them. The CDR3 sequence is 15 residues long. The CDR3 here is CASSLTATRTDTQYF. CDR3 bases: TGTGCCAGCAGCCTGACTGCGACTCGCACAGATACGCAGTATTTT.

This chain joins TRBV30 and TRBJ2-5; no definite D call. V was clipped by 2 bases and J by 4 bases, with 8 bases between them. Germline V gene data show CDR1 as GTSNPN and CDR2 as SVGIG (reference sequence). CDR3 length equals 12 residues. CDR3: CAWSPPRETQYF. CDR3 nucleotides: TGTGCCTGGAGTCCACCTCGAGAGACCCAGTACTTC.

The genes are TRBV6-5 and TRBJ2-1; 9 bases map to TRBD1. The length of the CDR3 is 13 residues. Germline V gene sequence: CDR1 MNHEY, CDR2 SVGAGI. V shed 0 bases and J 14 bases; nucleotides not matched to a gene: 5. The CDR3 DNA reads as TGTGCCAGCAGTTACTCGCCAGGACAGGGGAAGTTCTTC. Translation gives CASSYSPGQGKFF.

This clone has a handful of counts. This chain uses TRBV27 with TRBJ2-1, with D perhaps given as TRBD1 or TRBD2 (5 bases each). The CDR3 totals 17 residues. The V gene lost 6 bases and the J gene lost 7 bases, with 25 bases spanning the gap. CDR1 is MNHEY and CDR2 is SMNVEV in the germline V gene (reference sequence). The DNA of the CDR3 is TGTGCCAGCAGCCCTACTAGTCTGGGCGACAGTGGGAATGAGCAGTTCTTC. Protein sequence: CASSPTSLGDSGNEQFF.

J is TRBJ2-3 and V is TRBV28; D not certain. Trimming left V 3 bases short and J 3 bases short, with 13 bases between. The CDR3 runs to 15 residues. Germline CDR1 MDHEN, CDR2 SYDVKM. CDR3 residues: CASSFQPSRTDTQYF. In DNA form, the CDR3 reads TGTGCCAGCAGTTTCCAACCCTCCCGGACAGATACGCAGTATTTT.

The V gene is TRBV7-2, the J gene TRBJ1-1; a possible D gene is TRBD1 (5 bases). Trimming stripped 1 base from V and 4 bases from J, with 16 bases between. Germline V gives CDR1 SGHTA, CDR2 FQGNSA. This CDR3 has 16 residues. In DNA form, the CDR3 reads TGTGCCAGCAGCTTAGGTTGGGGGATAGGATTCACTGAAGCTTTCTTT. Translating it yields CASSLGWGIGFTEAFF.

This chain links TRBV6-1 with TRBJ1-5; TRBD1 aligns across 10 bases. V was pared by 6 bases and J by 5 bases, with 7 bases of the junction left unmatched. Germline CDR1 is MNHNS and CDR2 is SASEGT. The CDR3 has 15 amino acids. DNA of the CDR3: TGTGCCAGCAGGGGGGACAGGGGAGACTATCAGCCCCAGCATTTT. Translating it yields CASRGDRGDYQPQHF.

CDR3 in DNA: TGTGCCAGTCATTCCAGCGGGAGGCGCTACAATGAGCAGTTCTTC. This translates into CASHSSGRRYNEQFF. V is TRBV28 and J is TRBJ2-1, with 9 bases matching TRBD2. J gave up 3 bases and V 9 bases, and 9 bases lay outside the gene matches. The CDR3 consists of 15 residues. In germline, CDR1 is MDHEN, CDR2 SYDVKM.

A single count supports this clone. The chain uses TRBV19 and TRBJ2-7, with 10 bases identical to TRBD2. V lost 3 bases, J lost 7 bases, and 12 bases stayed unmatched. Germline loops: CDR1 LNHDA, CDR2 SQIVND (reference sequence). The CDR3 is made up of 16 amino acids. In DNA form, the CDR3 reads TGTGCCAGTAGTATCAGACCGGGACTAGCGTCTTGGGAGCAGTACTTC. This sequence encodes CASSIRPGLASWEQYF.

This chain uses TRBV11-2 with TRBJ2-7, with 7 bases that match TRBD1. The CDR3 consists of 18 residues. CDR1 is SGHAT, CDR2 FQNNGV, per germline. With 0 bases clipped from V and 2 bases from J, the junction kept 13 bases outside the gene matches. CDR3 sequence: CASSLDRQGIALPYEQYF. The CDR3, as DNA: TGTGCCAGCAGCTTAGATCGACAGGGTATAGCCCTCCCCTACGAGCAGTACTTC.

The rearrangement uses TRBV19 and TRBJ2-1; TRBD2 aligns across 8 bases. Germline V gene sequence: CDR1 LNHDA, CDR2 SQIVND (reference sequence). There are 15 residues in the CDR3. The J segment lost 6 bases and the V segment lost 2 bases, leaving 6 bases of the junction unmatched. CDR3 loop: CASSIPGGSPNEQFF. For the CDR3, the DNA is TGTGCCAGTAGTATACCGGGAGGGAGCCCCAATGAGCAGTTCTTC.

CDR3 loop: CASSWSGSNYGYTF. CDR3 DNA: TGCGCCAGCAGTTGGTCAGGAAGCAACTATGGCTACACCTTC. The J gene is TRBJ1-2, the V gene TRBV5-1; D gene uncertain. The CDR3 sequence is 14 residues long. V lost 5 bases and J 2 bases, leaving 13 bases between the germline ends. Germline loops: CDR1 SGHRS, CDR2 YFSETQ. The variable domain in full, completed from reference TRBV5-1 and TRBJ1-2, reads KAGVTQTPRYLIKTRGQQVTLSCSPISGHRSVSWYQQTPGQGLQFLFEYFSETQRNKGNFPGRFSGRQFSNSRSEMNVSTLELGDSALYLCASSWSGSNYGYTFGSGTRLTVV.

The J gene is TRBJ2-7, the V gene TRBV5-6; D remains ambiguous. Trimming removed 2 bases at V and 2 bases at J, with 14 bases between. From germline, CDR1 is SGHDT and CDR2 YYEEEE. The CDR3 is 15 residues long. CDR3 in amino acids: CASSFPPGEPYEQYF. In DNA, the CDR3 is TGTGCCAGCAGCTTCCCTCCTGGAGAGCCCTACGAGCAGTACTTC.

About this clone: This same CDR3 is encoded by further DNA sequences in the sample. The rearrangement uses TRBV28 and TRBJ2-7; D is undetermined. Per the germline V gene, CDR1 is MDHEN and CDR2 is SYDVKM. The CDR3 is 11 residues long. V was cut by 4 bases and J by 3 bases, with 4 bases left in between. CDR3 nucleotides: TGTGCCAGCAGTTCCATCTACGAGCAGTACTTC. This translates into CASSSIYEQYF.

The genes are TRBV7-9 and TRBJ2-1, with a possible D match to TRBD1 (5 bases). Germline CDR1 reads SEHNR; CDR2 reads FQNEAQ (reference sequence). Deletions cut 6 bases from V and 0 bases from J, with 15 bases between. The CDR3 runs to 16 residues. CDR3 sequence reads: CASSTGRRGSYNEQFF. In DNA, the CDR3 is TGTGCCAGCAGTACCGGCCGTAGGGGCTCCTACAATGAGCAGTTCTTC.

V and J are TRBV6-6 and TRBJ1-2; D might be TRBD1 (5 bases). V was shortened by 0 bases and J by 6 bases, with 14 bases between the two germline ends. CDR1 MNHNY and CDR2 SVGAGI come from the germline V gene (reference sequence). The CDR3 covers 15 residues. This chain's CDR3 is CASSYSGPGENGYTF. The DNA of the CDR3 is TGTGCCAGCAGTTACTCGGGACCGGGGGAAAATGGCTACACCTTC.

This sequence joins TRBV7-9 and TRBJ1-4; 10 positions match TRBD1. The CDR3 has 16 residues. V dropped 3 bases and J dropped 8; count of bases not matched to a gene: 9. Looked up from germline, CDR1 is SEHNR and CDR2 is FQNEAQ (reference sequence). CDR3 region: CASSFGGQGEREKLFF. In DNA form, the CDR3 reads TGTGCCAGCAGCTTCGGAGGACAGGGGGAGAGGGAAAAACTGTTTTTT.